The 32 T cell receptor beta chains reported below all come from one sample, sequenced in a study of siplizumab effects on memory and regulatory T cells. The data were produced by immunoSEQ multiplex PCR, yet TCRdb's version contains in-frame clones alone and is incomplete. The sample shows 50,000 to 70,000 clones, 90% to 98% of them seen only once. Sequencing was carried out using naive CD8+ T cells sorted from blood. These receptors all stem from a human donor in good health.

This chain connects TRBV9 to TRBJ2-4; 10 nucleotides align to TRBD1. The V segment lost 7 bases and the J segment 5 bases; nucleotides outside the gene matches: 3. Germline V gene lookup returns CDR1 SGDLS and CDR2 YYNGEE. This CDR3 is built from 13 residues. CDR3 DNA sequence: TGTGCCAGCGGAGGGACAGGGGAAAACATTCAGTACTTC. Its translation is CASGGTGENIQYF.

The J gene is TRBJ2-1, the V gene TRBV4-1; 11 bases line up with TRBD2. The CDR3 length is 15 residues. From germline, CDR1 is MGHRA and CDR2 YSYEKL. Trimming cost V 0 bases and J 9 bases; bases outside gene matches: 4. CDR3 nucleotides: TGCGCCAGCAGCCAAGAACTAGCGGGGGCCCGTGAGCAGTTCTTC. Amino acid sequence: CASSQELAGAREQFF.

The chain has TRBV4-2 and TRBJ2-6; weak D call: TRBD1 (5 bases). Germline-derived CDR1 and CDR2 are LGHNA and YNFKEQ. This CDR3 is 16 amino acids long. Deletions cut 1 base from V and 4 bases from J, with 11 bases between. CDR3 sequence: CASSQATGSGANVLTF. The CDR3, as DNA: TGTGCCAGCAGCCAAGCAACAGGTTCAGGGGCCAACGTCCTGACTTTC.

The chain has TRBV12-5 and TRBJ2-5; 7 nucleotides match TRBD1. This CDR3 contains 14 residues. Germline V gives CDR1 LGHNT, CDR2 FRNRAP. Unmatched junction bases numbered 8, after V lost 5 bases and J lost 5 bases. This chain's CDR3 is CASGPGTVLETQYF. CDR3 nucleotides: TGTGCTAGTGGTCCCGGGACAGTCCTCGAGACCCAGTACTTC. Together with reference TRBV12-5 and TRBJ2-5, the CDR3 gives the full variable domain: DARVTQTPRHKVTEMGQEVTMRCQPILGHNTVFWYRQTMMQGLELLAYFRNRAPLDDSGMPKDRFSAEMPDATLATLKIQPSEPRDSAVYFCASGPGTVLETQYFGPGTRLLVL.

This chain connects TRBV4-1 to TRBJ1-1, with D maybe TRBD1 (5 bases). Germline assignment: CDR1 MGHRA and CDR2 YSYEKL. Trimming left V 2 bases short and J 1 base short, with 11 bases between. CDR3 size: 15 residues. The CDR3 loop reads CASSQRQTPNTEAFF. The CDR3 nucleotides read TGCGCCAGCAGCCAACGACAGACACCGAACACTGAAGCTTTCTTT.

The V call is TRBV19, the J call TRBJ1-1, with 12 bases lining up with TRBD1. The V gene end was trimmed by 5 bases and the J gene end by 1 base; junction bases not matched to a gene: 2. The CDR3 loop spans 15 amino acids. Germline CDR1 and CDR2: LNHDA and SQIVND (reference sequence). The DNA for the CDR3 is TGTGCCAGTAGTCCGGGACAGGGGGCGAACACTGAAGCTTTCTTT. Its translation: CASSPGQGANTEAFF.

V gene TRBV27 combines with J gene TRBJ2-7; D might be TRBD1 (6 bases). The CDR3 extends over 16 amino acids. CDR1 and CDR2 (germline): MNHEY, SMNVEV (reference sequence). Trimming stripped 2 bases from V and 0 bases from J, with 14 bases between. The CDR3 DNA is TGTGCCAGCAGTTTAACTAAGACAGGTGGCTCCTACGAGCAGTACTTC. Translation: CASSLTKTGGSYEQYF.

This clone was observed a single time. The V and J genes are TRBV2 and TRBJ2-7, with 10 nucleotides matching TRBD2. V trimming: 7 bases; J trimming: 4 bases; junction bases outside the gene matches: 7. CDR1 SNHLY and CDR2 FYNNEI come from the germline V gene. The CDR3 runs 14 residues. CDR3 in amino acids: CASKDSGLAYEQYF. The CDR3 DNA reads TGTGCCAGCAAAGACTCGGGACTAGCGTACGAGCAGTACTTC.

In nucleotides, the CDR3 is TGCGCCAGCAGCCAAGATGCCAGGGGCAACTCCTACGAGCAGTACTTC. This gives the protein CASSQDARGNSYEQYF. J is TRBJ2-7 and V is TRBV4-3; D might be TRBD1 (6 bases). V was cut by 0 bases and J by 0 bases, with 12 bases left in between. The germline V gene has CDR1 LGHNA and CDR2 YSLEER. The CDR3 is 16 residues long.

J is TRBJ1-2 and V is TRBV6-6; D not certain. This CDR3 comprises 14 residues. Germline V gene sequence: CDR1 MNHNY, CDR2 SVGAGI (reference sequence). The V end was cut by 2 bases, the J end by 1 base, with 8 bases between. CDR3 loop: CASSYTGLNYGYTF. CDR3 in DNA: TGTGCCAGCAGTTACACCGGGCTTAACTATGGCTACACCTTC.

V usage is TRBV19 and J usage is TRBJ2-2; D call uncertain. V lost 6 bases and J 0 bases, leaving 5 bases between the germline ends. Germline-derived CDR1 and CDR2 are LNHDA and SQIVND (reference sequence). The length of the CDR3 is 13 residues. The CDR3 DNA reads TGTGCCAGTAGACCCACGAACACCGGGGAGCTGTTTTTT. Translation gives CASRPTNTGELFF.

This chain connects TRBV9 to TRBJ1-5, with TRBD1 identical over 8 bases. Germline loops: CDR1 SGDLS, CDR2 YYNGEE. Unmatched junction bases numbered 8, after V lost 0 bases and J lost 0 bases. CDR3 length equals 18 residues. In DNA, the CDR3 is TGTGCCAGCAGCGTAGTGCTTTGGACAGGGCATAGCAATCAGCCCCAGCATTTT. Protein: CASSVVLWTGHSNQPQHF.

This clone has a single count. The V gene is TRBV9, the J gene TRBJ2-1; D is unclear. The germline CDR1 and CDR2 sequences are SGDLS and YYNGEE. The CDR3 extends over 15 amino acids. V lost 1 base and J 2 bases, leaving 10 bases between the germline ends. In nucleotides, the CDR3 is TGTGCCAGCAGCGTATTTGGGGTCCCCTACAATGAGCAGTTCTTC. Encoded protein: CASSVFGVPYNEQFF. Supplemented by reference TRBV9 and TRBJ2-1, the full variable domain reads DSGVTQTPKHLITATGQRVTLRCSPRSGDLSVYWYQQSLDQGLQFLIQYYNGEERAKGNILERFSAQQFPDLHSELNLSSLELGDSALYFCASSVFGVPYNEQFFGPGTRLTVL.

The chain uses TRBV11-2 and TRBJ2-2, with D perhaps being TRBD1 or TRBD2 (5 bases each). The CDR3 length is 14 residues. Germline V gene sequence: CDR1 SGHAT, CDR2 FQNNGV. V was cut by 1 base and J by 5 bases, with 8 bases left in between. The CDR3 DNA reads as TGTGCCAGCAGCTTAGTGTGGGGGACCGGGGAGCTGTTTTTT. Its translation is CASSLVWGTGELFF.

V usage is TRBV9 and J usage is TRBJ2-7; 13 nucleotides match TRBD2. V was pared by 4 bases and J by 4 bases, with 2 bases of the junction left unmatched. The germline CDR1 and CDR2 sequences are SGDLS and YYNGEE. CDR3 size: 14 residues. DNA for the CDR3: TGTGCCAGCAGCACTAGCGGGGGGGAGTACGAGCAGTACTTC. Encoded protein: CASSTSGGEYEQYF.

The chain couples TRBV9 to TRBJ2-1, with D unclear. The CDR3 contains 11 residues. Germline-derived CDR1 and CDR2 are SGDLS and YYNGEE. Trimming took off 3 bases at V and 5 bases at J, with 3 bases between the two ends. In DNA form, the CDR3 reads TGTGCCAGCAGCGACGACAATGAGCAGTTCTTC. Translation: CASSDDNEQFF.

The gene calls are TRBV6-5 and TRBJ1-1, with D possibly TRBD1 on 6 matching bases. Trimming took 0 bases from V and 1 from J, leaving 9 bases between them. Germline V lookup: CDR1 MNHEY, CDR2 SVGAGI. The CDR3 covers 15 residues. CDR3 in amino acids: CASSYSGRGNTEAFF. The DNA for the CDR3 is TGTGCCAGCAGTTACTCGGGCAGGGGGAACACTGAAGCTTTCTTT.

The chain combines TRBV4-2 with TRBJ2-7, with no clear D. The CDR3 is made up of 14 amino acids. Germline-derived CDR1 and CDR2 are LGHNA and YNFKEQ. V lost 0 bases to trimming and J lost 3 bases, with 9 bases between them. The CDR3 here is CASSQDLESYEQYF. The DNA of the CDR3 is TGTGCCAGCAGCCAAGATCTAGAGAGCTACGAGCAGTACTTC.

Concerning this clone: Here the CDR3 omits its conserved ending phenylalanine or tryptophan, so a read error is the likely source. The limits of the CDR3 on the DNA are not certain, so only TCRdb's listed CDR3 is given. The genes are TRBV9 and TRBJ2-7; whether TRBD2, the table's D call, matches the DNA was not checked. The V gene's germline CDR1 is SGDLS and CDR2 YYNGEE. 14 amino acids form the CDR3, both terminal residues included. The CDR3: CASSEGLAGGPSCY.

The CDR3 DNA is TGCAGCGCCGAAGACCTTTATGGCTACACCTTC. It is translated as CSAEDLYGYTF. This chain links TRBV29-1 with TRBJ1-2, with D unclear. In germline, CDR1 is SQVTM, CDR2 ANQGSEA. This CDR3 is built from 11 residues. V dropped 7 bases and J dropped 5 bases, with 11 bases sitting between them.

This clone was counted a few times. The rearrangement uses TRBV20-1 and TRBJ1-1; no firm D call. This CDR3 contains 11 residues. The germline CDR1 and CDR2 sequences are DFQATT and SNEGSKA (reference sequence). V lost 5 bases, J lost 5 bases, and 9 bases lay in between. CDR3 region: CSAGLETEAFF. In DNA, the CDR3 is TGCAGTGCTGGACTAGAGACTGAAGCTTTCTTT.

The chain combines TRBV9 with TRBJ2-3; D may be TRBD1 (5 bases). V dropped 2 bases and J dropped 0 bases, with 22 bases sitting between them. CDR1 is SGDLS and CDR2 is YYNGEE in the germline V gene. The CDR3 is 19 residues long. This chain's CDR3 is CASSVPTQDINPSTDTQYF. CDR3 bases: TGTGCCAGCAGCGTTCCCACACAGGACATCAACCCCAGCACAGATACGCAGTATTTT.

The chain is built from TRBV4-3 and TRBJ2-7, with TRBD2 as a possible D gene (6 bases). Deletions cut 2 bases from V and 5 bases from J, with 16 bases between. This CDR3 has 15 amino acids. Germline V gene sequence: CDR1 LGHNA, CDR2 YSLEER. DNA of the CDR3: TGCGCCAGCAGCCAATTTAACGACGCGGGAAACGAGCAGTACTTC. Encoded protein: CASSQFNDAGNEQYF.

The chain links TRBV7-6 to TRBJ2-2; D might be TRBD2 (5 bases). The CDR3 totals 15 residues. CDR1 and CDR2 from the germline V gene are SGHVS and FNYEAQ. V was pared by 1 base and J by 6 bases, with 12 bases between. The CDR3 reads CASSLDLASAGELFF. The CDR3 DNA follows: TGTGCCAGCAGCTTAGATCTAGCTTCGGCCGGGGAGCTGTTTTTT.

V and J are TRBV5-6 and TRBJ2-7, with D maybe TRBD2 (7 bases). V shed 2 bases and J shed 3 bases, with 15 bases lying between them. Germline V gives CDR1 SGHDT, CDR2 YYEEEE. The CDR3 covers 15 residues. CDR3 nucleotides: TGTGCCAGCAGCTTTATGGGCGGGGGCTACTACGAGCAGTACTTC. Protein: CASSFMGGGYYEQYF.

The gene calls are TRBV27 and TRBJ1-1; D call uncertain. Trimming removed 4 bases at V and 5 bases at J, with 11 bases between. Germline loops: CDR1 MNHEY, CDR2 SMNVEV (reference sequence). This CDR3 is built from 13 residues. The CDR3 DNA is TGTGCCAGCAGTTCGGGGAGTATAACTGAAGCTTTCTTT. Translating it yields CASSSGSITEAFF.

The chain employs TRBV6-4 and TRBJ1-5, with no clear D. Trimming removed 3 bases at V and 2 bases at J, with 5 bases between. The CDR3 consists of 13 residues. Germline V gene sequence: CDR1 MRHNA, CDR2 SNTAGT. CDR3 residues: CASSEGGNQPQHF. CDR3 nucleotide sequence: TGTGCCAGCAGTGAGGGTGGCAATCAGCCCCAGCATTTT.

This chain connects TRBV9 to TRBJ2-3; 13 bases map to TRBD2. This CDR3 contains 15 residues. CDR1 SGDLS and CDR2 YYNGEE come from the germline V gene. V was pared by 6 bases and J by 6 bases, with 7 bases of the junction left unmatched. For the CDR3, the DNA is TGTGCCAGCACCAGGACTAGCGGGGGTGCCGATACGCAGTATTTT. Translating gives CASTRTSGGADTQYF.

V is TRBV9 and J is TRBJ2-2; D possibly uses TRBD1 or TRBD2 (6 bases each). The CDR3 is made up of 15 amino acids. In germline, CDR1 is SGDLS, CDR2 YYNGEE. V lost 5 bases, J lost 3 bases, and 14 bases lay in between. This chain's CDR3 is CASSRGDGDTGELFF. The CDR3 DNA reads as TGTGCCAGCAGTAGGGGGGACGGAGACACCGGGGAGCTGTTTTTT.

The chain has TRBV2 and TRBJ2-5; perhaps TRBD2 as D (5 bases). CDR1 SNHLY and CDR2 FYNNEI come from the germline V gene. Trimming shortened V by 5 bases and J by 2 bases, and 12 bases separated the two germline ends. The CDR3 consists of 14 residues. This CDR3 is CASSRWTAQETQYF. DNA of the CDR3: TGTGCCAGCAGTCGCTGGACTGCTCAAGAGACCCAGTACTTC.

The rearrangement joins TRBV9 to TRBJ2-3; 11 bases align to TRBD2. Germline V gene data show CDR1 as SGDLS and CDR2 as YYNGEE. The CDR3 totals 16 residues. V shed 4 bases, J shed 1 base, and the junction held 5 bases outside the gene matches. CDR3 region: CASSNPTSGGTDTQYF. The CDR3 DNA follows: TGTGCCAGCAGCAACCCGACTAGCGGGGGCACAGATACGCAGTATTTT.

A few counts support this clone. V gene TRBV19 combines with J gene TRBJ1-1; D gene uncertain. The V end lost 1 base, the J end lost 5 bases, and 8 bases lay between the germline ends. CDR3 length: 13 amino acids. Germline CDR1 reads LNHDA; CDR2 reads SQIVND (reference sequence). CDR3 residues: CASSIGVRTEAFF. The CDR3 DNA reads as TGTGCCAGTAGTATAGGGGTGCGGACTGAAGCTTTCTTT.